Below, 2 T cell receptor beta chains from the same sample are listed, as sequenced in a study of T-cell reconstitution after alpha-beta-depleted transplantation in children. The authors prepared the TCRbeta library with unique molecular identifiers. TCRdb called the PCR reads again in MiXCR, with one record for every CDR3 protein. Among around 440,000 distinct CDR3 sequences listed, 8% to 11% were seen once. The starting material was PBMCs, obtained before TCRalphabeta/CD19-depleted stem cell transplant. The receptors originated from a child aged 2 to 10 with inherited bone marrow failure, due to receive a stem cell transplant.

This clonotype was seen at least ten times. The gene calls are TRBV3-1 and TRBJ2-3, with TRBD1 identical over 9 bases. CDR1 LGHDT and CDR2 YNNKEL come from the germline V gene (reference sequence). V lost 1 base to trimming and J lost 4 bases; unmatched junction nucleotides: 3. CDR3 length equals 15 residues. CDR3 in amino acids: CASSQVQGAADTQYF. CDR3 nucleotides: TGTGCCAGCAGCCAAGTACAGGGGGCGGCAGATACGCAGTATTTT.

The chain has TRBV20-1 and TRBJ2-1; 11 positions match TRBD2. V lost 1 base to trimming and J lost 0 bases; unmatched junction nucleotides: 5. Germline assignment: CDR1 DFQATT and CDR2 SNEGSKA (reference sequence). The CDR3 totals 17 residues. CDR3 nucleotides: TGCAGTGCTAGAGCTCCGGGACTAGCGGCCTCCTACAATGAGCAGTTCTTC. This sequence encodes CSARAPGLAASYNEQFF.